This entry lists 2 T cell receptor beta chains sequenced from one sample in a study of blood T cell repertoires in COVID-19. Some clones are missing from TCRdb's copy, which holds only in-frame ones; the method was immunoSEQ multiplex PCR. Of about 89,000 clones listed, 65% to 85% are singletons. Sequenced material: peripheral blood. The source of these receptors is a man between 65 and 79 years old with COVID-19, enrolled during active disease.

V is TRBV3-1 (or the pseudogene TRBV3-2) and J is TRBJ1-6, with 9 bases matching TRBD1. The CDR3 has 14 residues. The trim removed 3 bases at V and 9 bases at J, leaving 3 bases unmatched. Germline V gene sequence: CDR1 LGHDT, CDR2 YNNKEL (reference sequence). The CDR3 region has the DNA TGTGCCAGCAGCCACCAGGACAGGGGTTCACCCCTCCACTTT. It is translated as CASSHQDRGSPLHF.

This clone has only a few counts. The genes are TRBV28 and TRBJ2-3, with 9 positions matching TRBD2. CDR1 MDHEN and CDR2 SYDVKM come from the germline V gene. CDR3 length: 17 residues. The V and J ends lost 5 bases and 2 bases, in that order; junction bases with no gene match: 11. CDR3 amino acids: CASSPLGTSRPTDTQYF. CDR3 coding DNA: TGTGCCAGCAGTCCGCTCGGGACTAGCAGACCCACAGATACGCAGTATTTT.